This entry features one TCR beta chain sequence. There are 16 residues in the CDR3. Germline V lookup: CDR1 LNHNV, CDR2 YYDKDF (reference sequence). The V end lost 4 bases, the J end lost 0 bases, and 12 bases lay between the germline ends. This record comes from a study of blood T cells in healthy people across ages. For the second PCR, which ran for about 7 to 11 cycles, a sample-barcoded 5' primer and a J-beta primer mix were used. TCRdb analysed the 5' RACE reads with MiXCR anew, one entry per CDR3 protein. The table shows about 1.6 million distinct CDR3 sequences, with roughly a third occurring only once.

The clonotype was recovered from a woman younger than 45 in good health. Sequencing used blood. The V gene is TRBV15, the J gene TRBJ1-4; D perhaps matches TRBD1 (5 bases). The CDR3 coding sequence is TGTGCCACCAGCATTGTCTCAGGGTCAACTAATGAAAAACTGTTTTTT. Amino acids: CATSIVSGSTNEKLFF.